The clone carrying this TCR beta chain turned up a few times. Germline V gene data show CDR1 as MNHEY and CDR2 as SMNVEV (reference sequence). Trimming removed 3 bases from V and 8 bases from J, with 17 bases in between. This CDR3 has 16 residues. Using its own MiXCR run on the RT-PCR reads, TCRdb lists one record per CDR3 protein. The sample records about 680,000 distinct CDR3 sequences, 14% being singletons. The V call is TRBV27, the J call TRBJ1-6; D not certain. Sequencing was done on a sample of memory CD4+ T cells from blood. This TCR derives from a female donor in good health, serving as a healthy control. For the CDR3, the DNA is TGTGCCAGCAGTTTGTTCGCGGTCACAACGGATTCACCCCTCCACTTT. It codes for CASSLFAVTTDSPLHF.